The sequence of this T cell receptor (beta chain) was determined in a study of blood T cell repertoires in COVID-19 (dated by TCRdb to the early 2020s). Background on the whole study: Samples from collaborators originated in the United States, Italy and Spain and spanned both the acute and convalescent phases of COVID-19. Samples came from the ongoing ImmuneRACE study (first 160 participants) plus 1,254 subjects from 6 global collaborators. The sample metadata nearly always contained a de-identified subject ID, COVID-19 status, age in years and sex. Subjects who had been exposed to COVID-19, were actively infected with it, or had recovered from it provided the deeply sampled blood TCRbeta repertoires that made up the dataset. HLA class I and class II types, where available, came from metadata supplied by the sample provider rather than from assay-based typing. The repertoires were made available in a free public database intended to serve as a resource for research on the immune response to SARS-CoV-2. The prospective study material was composed of cDNA or gDNA derived from T cells, B-cell-depleted T cells, or PBMCs. Paper-wide results and their limitations: Clinical and demographic metadata were provided uncurated, with the amount varying by source and participant.

The immunoSEQ Assay, a bias-controlled multiplex PCR, was used to amplify TCRbeta CDR3 regions from genomic DNA. As for how the authors treated the data: The number of nucleated cells in each sample was estimated by amplification of reference gene primers within the assay. Sequence reads were collapsed and filtered to measure the absolute abundance of every unique TCRbeta CDR3 rearrangement. For each sample, productive Simpson clonality was calculated by taking the square root of Simpson's diversity index across productive rearrangements. TCRdb holds this immuneACCESS table with in-frame rearrangements only. Some clones are missing; in checked studies, unresolved V genes explain under half, and the rest has no known cause. That table supplies the V and J calls and clone size; D and trimming were determined from the DNA. Within this sample are about 500,000 clones, with around nine tenths of them counted one time only. The top ten constitute roughly 8% of the sample.

At one collaborating source in Seattle, patients were enrolled during active infection and were followed longitudinally through the course of disease. Each collaborating institution followed its own protocols to collect whole blood in K2EDTA tubes. For TCRbeta analysis, collaborator samples were shipped as frozen whole blood, as isolated PBMCs, or as DNA extracted from either sample type. The CDR3, from cysteine to phenylalanine, totals 13 residues. Just the 39-base CDR3 DNA is kept, in frame starting at base 1. V sheds 5 bases and J sheds 4 bases, leaving 8 bases between their ends. Concerning this clone: It lacks a known antigen. Base qualities are not at hand, and no much larger clone is one base apart.

Sequencing was performed on peripheral blood. The chain is encoded by TRBV12-3 or TRBV12-4 joined to TRBJ1-4; the D gene cannot be resolved reliably. This sequence originates from a woman between 45 and 60 years old with COVID-19, enrolled during active disease. The CDR3: CASSGGFNEKLFF. The sequenced DNA is TGTGCCAGCAGTGGAGGGTTTAATGAAAAACTGTTTTTT.